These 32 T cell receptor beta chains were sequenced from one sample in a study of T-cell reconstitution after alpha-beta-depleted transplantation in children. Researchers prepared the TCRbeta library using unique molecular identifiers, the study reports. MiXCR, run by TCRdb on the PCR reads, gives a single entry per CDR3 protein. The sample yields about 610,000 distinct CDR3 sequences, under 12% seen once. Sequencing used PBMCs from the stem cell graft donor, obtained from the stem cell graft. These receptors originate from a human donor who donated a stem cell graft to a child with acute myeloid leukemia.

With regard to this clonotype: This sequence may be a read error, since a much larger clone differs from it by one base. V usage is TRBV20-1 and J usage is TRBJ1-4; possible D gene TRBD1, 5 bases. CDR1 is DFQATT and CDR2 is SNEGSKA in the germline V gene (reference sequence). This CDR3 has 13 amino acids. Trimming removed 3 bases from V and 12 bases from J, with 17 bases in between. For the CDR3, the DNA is TGCAGTGCTAGCCGTGGGCCGCAAGGGGAACTGTTTTTT. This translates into CSASRGPQGELFF.

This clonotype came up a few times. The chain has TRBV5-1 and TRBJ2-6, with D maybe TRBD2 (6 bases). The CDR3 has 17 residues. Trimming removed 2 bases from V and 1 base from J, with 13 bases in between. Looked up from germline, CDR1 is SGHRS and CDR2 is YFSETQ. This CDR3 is CASSFGGTGSGANVLTF. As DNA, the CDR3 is TGCGCCAGCAGCTTTGGCGGGACTGGTTCTGGGGCCAACGTCCTGACTTTC.

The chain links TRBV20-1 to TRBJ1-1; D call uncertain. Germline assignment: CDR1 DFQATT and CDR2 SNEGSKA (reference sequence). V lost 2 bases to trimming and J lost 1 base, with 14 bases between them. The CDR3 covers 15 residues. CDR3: CSARQNFLGNTEAFF. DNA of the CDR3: TGCAGTGCTAGACAAAACTTCCTGGGGAACACTGAAGCTTTCTTT.

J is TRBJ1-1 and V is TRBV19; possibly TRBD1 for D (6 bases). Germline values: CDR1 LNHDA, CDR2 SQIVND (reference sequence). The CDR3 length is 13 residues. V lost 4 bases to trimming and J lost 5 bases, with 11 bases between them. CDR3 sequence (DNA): TGTGCCAGTAGTACTTTAAGGGGGACTGAAGCTTTCTTT. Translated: CASSTLRGTEAFF.

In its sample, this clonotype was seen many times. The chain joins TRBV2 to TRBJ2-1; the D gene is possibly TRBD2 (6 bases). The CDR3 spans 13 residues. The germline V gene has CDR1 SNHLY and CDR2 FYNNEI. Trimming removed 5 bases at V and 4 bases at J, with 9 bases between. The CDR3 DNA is TGTGCCAGCAGTACCGGGGGATACAATGAGCAGTTCTTC. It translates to CASSTGGYNEQFF.

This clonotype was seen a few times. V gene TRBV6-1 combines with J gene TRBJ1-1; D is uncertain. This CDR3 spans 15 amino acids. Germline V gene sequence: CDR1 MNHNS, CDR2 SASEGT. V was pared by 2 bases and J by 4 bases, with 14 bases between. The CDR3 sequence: CASSEFGRSGTEAFF. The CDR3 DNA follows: TGTGCCAGCAGTGAATTCGGCAGGTCGGGCACTGAAGCTTTCTTT.

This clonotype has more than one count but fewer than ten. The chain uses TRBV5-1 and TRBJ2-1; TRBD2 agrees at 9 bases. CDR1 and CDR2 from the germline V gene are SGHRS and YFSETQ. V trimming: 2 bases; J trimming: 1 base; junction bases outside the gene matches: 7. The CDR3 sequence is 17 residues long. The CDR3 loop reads CASSFPASGRSYNEQFF. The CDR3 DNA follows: TGCGCCAGCAGCTTCCCAGCCAGCGGGAGGTCCTACAATGAGCAGTTCTTC.

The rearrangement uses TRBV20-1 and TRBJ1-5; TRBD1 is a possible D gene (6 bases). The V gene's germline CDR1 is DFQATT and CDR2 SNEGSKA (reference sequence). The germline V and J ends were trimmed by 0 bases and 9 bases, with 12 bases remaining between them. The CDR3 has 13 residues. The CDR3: CSAREGGLGPQHF. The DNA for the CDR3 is TGCAGTGCTAGAGAAGGGGGTTTGGGGCCCCAGCATTTT.

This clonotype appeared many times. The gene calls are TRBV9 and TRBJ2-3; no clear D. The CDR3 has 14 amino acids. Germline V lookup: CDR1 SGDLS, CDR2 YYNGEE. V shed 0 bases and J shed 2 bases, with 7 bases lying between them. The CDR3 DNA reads TGTGCCAGCAGCGTAGGGGTACTCACAGATACGCAGTATTTT. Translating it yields CASSVGVLTDTQYF.

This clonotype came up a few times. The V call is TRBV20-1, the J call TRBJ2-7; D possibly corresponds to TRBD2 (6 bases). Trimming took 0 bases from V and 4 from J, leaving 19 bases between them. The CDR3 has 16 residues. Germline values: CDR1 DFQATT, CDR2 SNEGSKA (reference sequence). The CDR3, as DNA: TGCAGTGCTAGAGATTCTTTACTAGCTCCGAGATACGAGCAGTACTTC. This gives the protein CSARDSLLAPRYEQYF.

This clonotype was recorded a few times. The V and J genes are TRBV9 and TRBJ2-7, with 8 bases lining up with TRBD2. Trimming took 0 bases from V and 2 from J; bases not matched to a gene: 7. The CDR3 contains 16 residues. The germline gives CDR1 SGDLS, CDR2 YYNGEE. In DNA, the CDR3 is TGTGCCAGCAGCGTAGGGGGAGCGGGGGACCCCTACGAGCAGTACTTC. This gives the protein CASSVGGAGDPYEQYF.

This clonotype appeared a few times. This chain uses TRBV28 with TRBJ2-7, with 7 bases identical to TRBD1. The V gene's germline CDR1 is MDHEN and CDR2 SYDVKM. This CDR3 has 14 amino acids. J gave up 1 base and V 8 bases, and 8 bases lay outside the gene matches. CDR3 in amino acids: CASHRTGESYEQYF. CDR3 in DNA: TGTGCCAGCCATAGGACAGGTGAATCCTACGAGCAGTACTTC. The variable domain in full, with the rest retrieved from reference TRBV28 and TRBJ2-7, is DVKVTQSSRYLVKRTGEKVFLECVQDMDHENMFWYRQDPGLGLRLIYFSYDVKMKEKGDIPEGYSVSREKKERFSLILESASTNQTSMYLCASHRTGESYEQYFGPGTRLTVT.

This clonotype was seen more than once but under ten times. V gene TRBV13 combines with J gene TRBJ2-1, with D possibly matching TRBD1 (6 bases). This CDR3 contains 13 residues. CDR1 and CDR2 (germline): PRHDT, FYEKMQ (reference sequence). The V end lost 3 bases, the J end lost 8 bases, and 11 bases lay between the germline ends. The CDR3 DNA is TGTGCCAGCAGCTTTGGGGCAGGGGATGAGCAGTTCTTC. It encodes CASSFGAGDEQFF.

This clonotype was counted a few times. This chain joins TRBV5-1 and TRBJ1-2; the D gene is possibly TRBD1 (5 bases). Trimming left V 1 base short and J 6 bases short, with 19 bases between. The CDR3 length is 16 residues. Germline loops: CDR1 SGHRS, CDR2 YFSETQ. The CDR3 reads CASSLKGGVESNGYTF. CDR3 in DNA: TGCGCCAGCAGCTTGAAGGGAGGGGTTGAATCGAATGGCTACACCTTC.

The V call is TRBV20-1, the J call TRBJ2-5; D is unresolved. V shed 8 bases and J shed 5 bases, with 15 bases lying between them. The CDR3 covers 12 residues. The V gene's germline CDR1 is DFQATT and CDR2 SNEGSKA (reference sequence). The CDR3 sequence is CSNKAVVETQYF. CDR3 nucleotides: TGCAGTAACAAGGCAGTGGTGGAGACCCAGTACTTC.

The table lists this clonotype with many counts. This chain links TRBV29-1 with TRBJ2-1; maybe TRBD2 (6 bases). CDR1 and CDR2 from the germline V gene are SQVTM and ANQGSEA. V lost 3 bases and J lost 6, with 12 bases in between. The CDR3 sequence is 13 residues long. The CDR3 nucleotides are TGCAGCGTTGACCCAGTGGGGGGCAATGAGCAGTTCTTC. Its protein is CSVDPVGGNEQFF.

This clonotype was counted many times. DNA for the CDR3: TGTGCCAGCAGCTTAGGGGTTGCGGCTCCCCCAAAGGCGGGCACGCAGTATTTT. Amino acids: CASSLGVAAPPKAGTQYF. The genes are TRBV11-1 and TRBJ2-3; a possible D gene is TRBD2 (5 bases). The CDR3 runs to 18 residues. Germline lookup yields CDR1 SGHAT and CDR2 FQDESV (reference sequence). V was trimmed by 1 base and J by 9 bases, leaving 26 bases between them. Full variable domain (rest looked up from reference TRBV11-1 and TRBJ2-3): EAEVAQSPRYKITEKSQAVAFWCDPISGHATLYWYRQILGQGPELLVQFQDESVVDDSQLPKDRFSAERLKGVDSTLKIQPAELGDSAMYLCASSLGVAAPPKAGTQYFGPGTRLTVL.

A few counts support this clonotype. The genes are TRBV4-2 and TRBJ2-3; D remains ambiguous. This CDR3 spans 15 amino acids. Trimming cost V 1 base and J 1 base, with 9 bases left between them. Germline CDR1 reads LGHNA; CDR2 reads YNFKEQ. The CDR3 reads CASSQVDTGTDTQYF. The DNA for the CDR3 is TGTGCCAGCAGCCAAGTGGATACAGGCACAGATACGCAGTATTTT.

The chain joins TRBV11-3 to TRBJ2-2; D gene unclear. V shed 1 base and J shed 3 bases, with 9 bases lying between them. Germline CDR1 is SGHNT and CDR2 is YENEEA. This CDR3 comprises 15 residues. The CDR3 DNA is TGTGCCAGCAGCTTAGGGGTCCAGGACACCGGGGAGCTGTTTTTT. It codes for CASSLGVQDTGELFF.

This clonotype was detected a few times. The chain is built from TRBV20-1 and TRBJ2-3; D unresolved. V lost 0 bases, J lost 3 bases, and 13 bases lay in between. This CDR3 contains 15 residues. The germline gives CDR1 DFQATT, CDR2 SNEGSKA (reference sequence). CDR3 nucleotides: TGCAGTGCTAGAGATCCCCTAACATCTACAGATACGCAGTATTTT. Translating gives CSARDPLTSTDTQYF.

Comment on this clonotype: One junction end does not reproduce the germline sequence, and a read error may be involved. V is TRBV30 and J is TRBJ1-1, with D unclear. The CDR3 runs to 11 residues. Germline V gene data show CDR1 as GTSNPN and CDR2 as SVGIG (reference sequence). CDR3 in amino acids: CAWMREVGAVF. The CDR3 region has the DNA TGTGCCTGGATGCGGGAAGTTGGAGCTGTCTTT.

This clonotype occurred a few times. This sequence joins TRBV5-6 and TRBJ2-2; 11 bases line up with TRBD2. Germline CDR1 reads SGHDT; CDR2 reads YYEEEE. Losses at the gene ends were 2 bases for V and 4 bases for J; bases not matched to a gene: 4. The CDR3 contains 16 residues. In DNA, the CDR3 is TGTGCCAGCAGCTTCCCGACTAGCGGGGCCACCGGGGAGCTGTTTTTT. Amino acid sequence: CASSFPTSGATGELFF. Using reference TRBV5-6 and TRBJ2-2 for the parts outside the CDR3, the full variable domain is DAGVTQSPTHLIKTRGQQVTLRCSPKSGHDTVSWYQQALGQGPQFIFQYYEEEERQRGNFPDRFSGHQFPNYSSELNVNALLLGDSALYLCASSFPTSGATGELFFGEGSRLTVL.

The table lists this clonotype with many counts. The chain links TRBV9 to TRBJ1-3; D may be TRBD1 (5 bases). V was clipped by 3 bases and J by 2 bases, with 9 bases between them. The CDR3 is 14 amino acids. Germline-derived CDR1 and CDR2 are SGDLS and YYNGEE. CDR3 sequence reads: CASSAGTAGNTIYF. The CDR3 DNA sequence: TGTGCCAGCAGCGCAGGGACGGCTGGAAACACCATATATTTT. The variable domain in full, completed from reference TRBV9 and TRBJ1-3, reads DSGVTQTPKHLITATGQRVTLRCSPRSGDLSVYWYQQSLDQGLQFLIQYYNGEERAKGNILERFSAQQFPDLHSELNLSSLELGDSALYFCASSAGTAGNTIYFGEGSWLTVV.

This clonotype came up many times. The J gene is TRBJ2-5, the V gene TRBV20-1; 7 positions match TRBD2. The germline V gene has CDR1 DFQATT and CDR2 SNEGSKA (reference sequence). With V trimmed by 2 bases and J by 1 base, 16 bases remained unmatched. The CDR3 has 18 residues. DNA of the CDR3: TGCAGTGCTAGACTCGCAGGCGCCCAAGCGGGAACCCAAGAGACCCAGTACTTC. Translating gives CSARLAGAQAGTQETQYF.

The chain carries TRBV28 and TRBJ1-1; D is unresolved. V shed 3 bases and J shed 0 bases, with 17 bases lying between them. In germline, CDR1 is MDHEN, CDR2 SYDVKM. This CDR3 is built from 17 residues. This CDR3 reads CASSFLGSAVMNTEAFF. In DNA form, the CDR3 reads TGTGCCAGCAGTTTCTTAGGGTCGGCGGTTATGAACACTGAAGCTTTCTTT.

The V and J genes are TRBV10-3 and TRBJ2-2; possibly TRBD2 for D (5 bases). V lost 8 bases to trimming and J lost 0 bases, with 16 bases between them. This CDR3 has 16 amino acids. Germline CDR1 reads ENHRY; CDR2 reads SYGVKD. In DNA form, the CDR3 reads TGTGCCATCCCCCCGGACTCCTACCCGAACACCGGGGAGCTGTTTTTT. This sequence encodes CAIPPDSYPNTGELFF.

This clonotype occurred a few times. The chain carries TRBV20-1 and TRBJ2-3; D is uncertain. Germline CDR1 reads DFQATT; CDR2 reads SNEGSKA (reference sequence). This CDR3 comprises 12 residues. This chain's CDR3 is CSLTGSTDTQYF. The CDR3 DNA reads TGCAGCCTGACTGGTAGCACAGATACGCAGTATTTT.

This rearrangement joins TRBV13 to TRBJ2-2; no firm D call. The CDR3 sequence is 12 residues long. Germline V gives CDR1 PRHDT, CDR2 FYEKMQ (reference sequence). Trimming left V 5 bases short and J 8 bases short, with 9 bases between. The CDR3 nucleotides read TGTGCCAGCAGCCTCGTAAGGGGGGAGCTGTTTTTT. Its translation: CASSLVRGELFF.

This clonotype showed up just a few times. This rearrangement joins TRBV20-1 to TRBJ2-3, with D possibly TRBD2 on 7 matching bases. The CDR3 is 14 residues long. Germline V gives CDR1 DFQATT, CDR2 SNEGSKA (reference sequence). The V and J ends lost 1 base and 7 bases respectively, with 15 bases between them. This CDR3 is CSARGEGGEYTQYF. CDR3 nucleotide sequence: TGCAGTGCTAGAGGGGAGGGGGGGGAATATACGCAGTATTTT.

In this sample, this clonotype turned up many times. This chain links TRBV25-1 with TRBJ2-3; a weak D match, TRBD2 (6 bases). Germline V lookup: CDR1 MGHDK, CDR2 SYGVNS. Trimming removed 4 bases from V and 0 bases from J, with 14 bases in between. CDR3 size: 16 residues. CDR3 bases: TGTGCCAGCAGTGCGCCGGGACGGGGGAGCACAGATACGCAGTATTTT. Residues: CASSAPGRGSTDTQYF. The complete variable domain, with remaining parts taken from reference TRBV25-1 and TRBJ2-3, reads EADIYQTPRYLVIGTGKKITLECSQTMGHDKMYWYQQDPGMELHLIHYSYGVNSTEKGDLSSESTVSRIRTEHFPLTLESARPSHTSQYLCASSAPGRGSTDTQYFGPGTRLTVL.

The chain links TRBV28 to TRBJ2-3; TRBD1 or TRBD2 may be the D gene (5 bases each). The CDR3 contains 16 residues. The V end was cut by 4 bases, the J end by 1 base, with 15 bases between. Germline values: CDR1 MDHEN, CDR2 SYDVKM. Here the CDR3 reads CASSSPDLGGTDTQYF. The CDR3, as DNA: TGTGCCAGCAGTTCCCCCGACTTGGGGGGCACAGATACGCAGTATTTT.

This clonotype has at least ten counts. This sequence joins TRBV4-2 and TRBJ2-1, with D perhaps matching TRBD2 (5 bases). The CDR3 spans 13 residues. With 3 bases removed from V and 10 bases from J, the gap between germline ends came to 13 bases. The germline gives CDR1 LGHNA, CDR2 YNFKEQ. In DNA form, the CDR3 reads TGTGCCAGCAGCCAGGTTCCATCTAGCGAGCAGTTCTTC. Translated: CASSQVPSSEQFF.